Given below is one TCR beta chain in context. The PCR employed 60 Vbeta primers together with 13 Jbeta primers. Generated by immunoSEQ multiplex PCR, the TCRdb table keeps only in-frame clones and is missing some. The sample carries 60,000 to 70,000 clones, roughly four fifths recorded once. These data are taken from a study of cytomegalovirus exposure and HLA in healthy donors. The CDR3 runs 15 residues. Germline V gene data show CDR1 as SGHRS and CDR2 as YFSETQ. V was pared by 0 bases and J by 3 bases, with 13 bases between. The sequenced sample consisted of PBMCs. The chain combines TRBV5-1 with TRBJ2-7, with D possibly TRBD1 on 6 matching bases. This receptor was taken from a man aged 50-59 years in good health and CMV-seronegative. CDR3 residues: CASSLAQGPFYEQYF. CDR3 bases: TGCGCCAGCAGCTTGGCACAGGGTCCCTTCTACGAGCAGTACTTC.